The subject of this entry is one T cell receptor beta chain. The source of the sample is a study of blood T cell repertoires in COVID-19. Sequencing used immunoSEQ multiplex PCR; TCRdb keeps in-frame clones, though not all of them. The data show about 360,000 clones, with 70% to 90% seen just once and 7.1% held by the top ten. Germline V gene sequence: CDR1 SGHDT, CDR2 YYEEEE. This CDR3 contains 14 residues. V trimming: 4 bases; J trimming: 3 bases; junction bases outside the gene matches: 6. Seattle patients were enrolled during active infection and followed longitudinally. The chain carries TRBV5-6 and TRBJ1-2; 7 nucleotides align to TRBD1. The TCR sequence derives from a woman aged 55-70 years with COVID-19, enrolled during active disease. The sequenced sample consisted of peripheral blood. The CDR3 is CASSNTGDDYGYTF. CDR3 nucleotides: TGTGCCAGCAGCAACACAGGGGATGACTATGGCTACACCTTC.